This T cell receptor (beta chain) was observed in a study of T-cell reconstitution after alpha-beta-depleted transplantation in children. The J segment lost 5 bases and the V segment lost 4 bases, leaving 7 bases of the junction unmatched. Germline V CDR1 and CDR2: MDHEN, SYDVKM. There are 14 residues in the CDR3. Preparation of the TCRbeta library used unique molecular identifiers. TCRdb recomputed calls from the PCR reads with MiXCR, one row per CDR3 protein. Of around 400,000 distinct CDR3 sequences in the sample, just over 20% were seen once. This clonotype was seen only a few times. V gene TRBV28 combines with J gene TRBJ2-7, with TRBD1 matching over 8 bases. The clonotype comes from a human donor who donated a stem cell graft to a child with acute myeloid leukemia. The material was PBMCs from the stem cell graft donor, obtained from the stem cell graft. The CDR3 region has the DNA TGTGCCAGCAGTTCCAGGGGGCTCCCTCACGAGCAGTACTTC. Its translation is CASSSRGLPHEQYF.